These 8 T cell receptor beta chains were sequenced from one sample in a study of shared clonotypes between healthy human individuals (dated by TCRdb to the early 2020s). Receptor amplification or capture employed the immunoSEQ multiplex PCR assay. What TCRdb holds here is the immuneACCESS table cut down to in-frame rearrangements. Part of the clones is not present; checked against another copy, under half of the missing clones reflect an unresolved V gene, and the others are unexplained. The sample table lists about 1.1 million clones, 60% to 80% of them with a count of one. 0.89% of the sample goes to the ten largest clones. Sequencing used memory CD4+ T cells from PBMCs. The intended sense of this specimen's cell subset or site label: CD45RA-negative fraction. The receptors derive from a man aged 18 to 30 in good health. Some clones in this sample may be carry-over from other donors' samples.

This rearrangement joins TRBV11-2 to TRBJ1-1, with TRBD1 matching over 10 bases. The CDR3 length is 13 residues. Germline V gives CDR1 SGHAT, CDR2 FQNNGV. Germline trimming cut 5 bases from V and 8 bases from J; bases unmatched to any gene: 5. The CDR3 spells CASSLDRGREAFF. The CDR3 DNA reads TGTGCCAGCAGCCTCGACAGGGGGCGGGAAGCTTTCTTT.

The rearrangement uses TRBV5-1 and TRBJ1-2; D ambiguous. CDR3 length equals 13 residues. Per the germline V gene, CDR1 is SGHRS and CDR2 is YFSETQ. V shed 1 base and J shed 4 bases, with 8 bases lying between them. The CDR3 region is CASSLTRGYGYTF. In DNA, the CDR3 is TGCGCCAGCAGCTTGACAAGAGGCTATGGCTACACCTTC.

The rearrangement joins TRBV5-6 to TRBJ2-7; 11 positions agree with TRBD2. This CDR3 comprises 15 residues. V dropped 1 base and J dropped 4; count of bases not matched to a gene: 4. Germline V lookup: CDR1 SGHDT, CDR2 YYEEEE. The CDR3 region is CASSLRLAGGYEQYF. The CDR3 DNA reads TGTGCCAGCAGCTTGAGGCTAGCGGGGGGTTACGAGCAGTACTTC.

This sequence joins TRBV2 and TRBJ1-2; 7 nucleotides match TRBD1. Trimming took 6 bases from V and 3 from J; bases not matched to a gene: 7. Germline V CDR1 and CDR2: SNHLY, FYNNEI. CDR3 length: 14 residues. The CDR3 DNA reads TGTGCCAGCAGGGCCGGGACAGCCTACTATGGCTACACCTTC. Protein: CASRAGTAYYGYTF. Based on the CDR3 plus reference TRBV2 and TRBJ1-2, the full variable domain is EPEVTQTPSHQVTQMGQEVILRCVPISNHLYFYWYRQILGQKVEFLVSFYNNEISEKSEIFDDQFSVERPDGSNFTLKIRSTKLEDSAMYFCASRAGTAYYGYTFGSGTRLTVV.

The chain employs TRBV2 and TRBJ2-7, with D perhaps TRBD1 (6 bases). The germline V and J ends were trimmed by 5 bases and 5 bases, with 16 bases remaining between them. CDR3 length equals 14 residues. Germline lookup yields CDR1 SNHLY and CDR2 FYNNEI. The CDR3 loop reads CASSLQGHSDEQYF. CDR3 nucleotides: TGTGCCAGCAGTTTACAGGGCCATTCGGACGAGCAGTACTTC.

This clone was observed a handful of times. This may come from a read error, since a much larger clone is one base off. Other nucleotide sequences in the sample specify the same CDR3. The gene calls are TRBV2 and TRBJ1-3; 7 nucleotides align to TRBD1. Germline CDR1 and CDR2: SNHLY and FYNNEI. The CDR3 is made up of 12 amino acids. V shed 6 bases and J 4 bases; nucleotides not matched to a gene: 0. CDR3 amino acids: CASRDRGNTIYF. DNA for the CDR3: TGTGCCAGCAGGGACAGGGGAAACACCATATATTTT. Full variable domain (remainder filled in from reference TRBV2 and TRBJ1-3): EPEVTQTPSHQVTQMGQEVILRCVPISNHLYFYWYRQILGQKVEFLVSFYNNEISEKSEIFDDQFSVERPDGSNFTLKIRSTKLEDSAMYFCASRDRGNTIYFGEGSWLTVV.

The sample holds a few counts of this clone. Distinct nucleotide sequences in the sample also encode this CDR3. The J gene is TRBJ2-2, the V gene TRBV6-5; D call uncertain. The CDR3 contains 12 residues. The V gene lost 2 bases and the J gene lost 5 bases, with 3 bases spanning the gap. CDR1 and CDR2 (germline): MNHEY, SVGAGI. The CDR3 region has the DNA TGTGCCAGCAGTTACGGGACCGGGGAGCTGTTTTTT. This codes for CASSYGTGELFF.

This chain joins TRBV2 and TRBJ1-1, with 11 bases matching TRBD1. Trimming took 6 bases from V and 8 from J; bases not matched to a gene: 11. Germline V lookup: CDR1 SNHLY, CDR2 FYNNEI. This CDR3 comprises 15 residues. CDR3: CASSGTGGLIREAFF. The CDR3 DNA is TGTGCCAGCAGCGGGACAGGGGGACTGATTCGAGAAGCTTTCTTT.